A selection of T cell receptor beta chains follows, all from one sample in a study of shared clonotypes between healthy human individuals. This table comes from immunoSEQ multiplex PCR, and its TCRdb copy is limited to in-frame clones, with some not included. The sample shows just over 2,000,000 clones, approximately 94% of them seen only once. What was sequenced was naive CD8+ T cells sorted from blood. The receptors stem from a man younger than 30 in good health. Each CDR3 is given with its conserved first and last residue.

v_call,cdr3_aa
TRBV5-1,CASSLSTDTQYF
TRBV15,CATSSDRGNQPQHF
TRBV27,CASSQDRDQPQHF
TRBV5-4,CASSPDRGAEAFF
TRBV15,CATSGDGGYEQYF
TRBV6-5,CASSYERGSYNEQFF
TRBV5-6,CASSPPPGGYYEQYF
TRBV27,CASTAGVGPLGEQYF
TRBV28,CASSLLKDRSSYEQYF
TRBV7-9,CASSPAEAWALHF
TRBV9,CASSSGGNSYEQYF
TRBV7-6,CASSLGRFYEQYF
TRBV4-1,CASSLNGGSEAFF
TRBV9,CASSSRHNFATNEKLFF
TRBV30,CAWSPQVNTEAFF
TRBV9,CASSDHRTNYGYTF
TRBV2,CASSVSGAPYEQYF
TRBV4-2,CASSQERGVNTEAFF
TRBV30,CAWSWGQNTEAFF
TRBV19,CASSSVSTDTQYF
TRBV9,CASSFSSGVSSPLHF
TRBV6-1,CASSSSGRAEYEQFF
TRBV4-2,CASSQPGQRANYGYTF
TRBV9,CASSGGTNYEQYF
TRBV11-2,CASSHGGTGNLYEQYF
TRBV21-1,CASSTPDRAAYEQYF
TRBV19,CASSSPQKDRGRDKDSGNTIYF
TRBV14,CASSQGGGTPSYEQYF
TRBV7-6,CASSQTGNTGELFF
TRBV5-1,CASSSTTGDPYEQYF
TRBV6-5,CASSFQGYTGELFF
TRBV27,CASTQRTGEAPYEQYF
TRBV6-8,CASSQGEATNEKLFF
TRBV27,CASSLSVSGPYNEQFF
TRBV29-1,CSVEGGDRGYEQYF
TRBV7-6,CASSNHEKLFF
TRBV5-6,CASSLRTGTYEQYF
TRBV4-1,CASSQDKSYGELFF
TRBV19,CASSIGGGEQYF
TRBV29-1,CSVLHLQETQYF
TRBV19,CASTGGNQPQHF
TRBV13,CASSLASAVTNYGYTF
TRBV27,CASSFRGHSTYEQYF
TRBV7-9,CASSLVGLAGIGELFF
TRBV5-4,CASSSQGSEQYF
TRBV5-4,CASSLEAGGSYNEQFF
TRBV27,CASSLAQGYEQYF
TRBV29-1,CSVGSPGQQETQYF
TRBV4-1,CASSQSPSKADTQYF
TRBV30,CAWSVRGQGVNQPQHF
TRBV6-6,CASSYVRTGGNYGYTF
TRBV5-1,CASSDTVYYEQYF
TRBV6-6,CASSYAQGMNTEAFF
TRBV2,CASSEEGRTIDLFF
TRBV5-6,CASSAGGPTDTQYF
TRBV14,CASSQGDRAFYEQYF
TRBV25-1,CASSEQGNSPLHF